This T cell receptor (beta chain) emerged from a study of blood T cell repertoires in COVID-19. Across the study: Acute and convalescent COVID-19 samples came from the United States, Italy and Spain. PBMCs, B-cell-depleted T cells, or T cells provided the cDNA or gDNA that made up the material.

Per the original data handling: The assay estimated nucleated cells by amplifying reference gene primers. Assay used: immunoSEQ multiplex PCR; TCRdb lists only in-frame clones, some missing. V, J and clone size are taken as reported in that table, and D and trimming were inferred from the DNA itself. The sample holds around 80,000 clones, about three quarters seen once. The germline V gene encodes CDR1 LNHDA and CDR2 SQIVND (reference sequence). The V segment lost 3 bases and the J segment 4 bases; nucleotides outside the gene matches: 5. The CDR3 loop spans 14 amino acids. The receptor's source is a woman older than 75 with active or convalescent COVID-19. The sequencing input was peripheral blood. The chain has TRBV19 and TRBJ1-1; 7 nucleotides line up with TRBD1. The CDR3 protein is CASSITGAATEAFF. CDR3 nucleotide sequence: TGTGCCAGTAGTATCACAGGGGCGGCCACTGAAGCTTTCTTT. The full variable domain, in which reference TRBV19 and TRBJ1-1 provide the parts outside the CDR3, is DGGITQSPKYLFRKEGQNVTLSCEQNLNHDAMYWYRQDPGQGLRLIYYSQIVNDFQKGDIAEGYSVSREKKESFPLTVTSAQKNPTAFYLCASSITGAATEAFFGQGTRLTVV.